Presented here are 6 T cell receptor beta chains from one specimen sequenced in a study of blood T cell repertoires in COVID-19. Assay used: immunoSEQ multiplex PCR; TCRdb lists only in-frame clones, some missing. This sample has 160,000 or so clones, with approximately 80% found just once. The sample comprised peripheral blood. The receptors come from a human donor in a cohort sampled during active COVID-19.

The rearrangement joins TRBV7-9 to TRBJ2-7; TRBD2 matches 7 bases. Germline V gene data show CDR1 as SEHNR and CDR2 as FQNEAQ (reference sequence). The CDR3 runs 15 residues. V lost 4 bases and J lost 2; bases outside the gene matches: 8. DNA of the CDR3: TGTGCCAGCAGCTCCTGGACTAGTGGGACCTACGAGCAGTACTTC. It codes for CASSSWTSGTYEQYF.

This clone appeared a few times. The chain links TRBV12-5 to TRBJ1-1; D is perhaps TRBD1 (5 bases). V was cut by 1 base and J by 7 bases, with 10 bases left in between. The CDR3 runs 13 residues. Germline assignment: CDR1 LGHNT and CDR2 FRNRAP. In DNA form, the CDR3 reads TGTGCTAGTGGTTTGGCCTACGGGGGTGAAGCTTTCTTT. Translation: CASGLAYGGEAFF.

A single count supports this clone. The gene calls are TRBV19 and TRBJ2-3, with D possibly TRBD2 on 6 matching bases. Germline CDR1 LNHDA, CDR2 SQIVND (reference sequence). The CDR3 length is 15 residues. V lost 3 bases, J lost 5 bases, and 15 bases lay in between. The CDR3 protein is CASSIGPMGGDTQYF. CDR3 bases: TGTGCCAGTAGTATTGGGCCCATGGGGGGAGATACGCAGTATTTT. Full variable domain (outside the CDR3, taken from reference TRBV19 and TRBJ2-3): DGGITQSPKYLFRKEGQNVTLSCEQNLNHDAMYWYRQDPGQGLRLIYYSQIVNDFQKGDIAEGYSVSREKKESFPLTVTSAQKNPTAFYLCASSIGPMGGDTQYFGPGTRLTVL.

V is TRBV7-8 and J is TRBJ2-3; D is undetermined. The CDR3 contains 12 residues. Germline CDR1 is SGHVS and CDR2 is FQNEAQ. V gave up 5 bases and J gave up 6 bases, with 9 bases separating them. The CDR3 DNA reads TGTGCCAGCAGCCCTCCGTCGGATACGCAGTATTTT. Translation: CASSPPSDTQYF. Using reference TRBV7-8 and TRBJ2-3 for the parts outside the CDR3, the full variable domain is GAGVSQSPRYKVAKRGQDVALRCDPISGHVSLFWYQQALGQGPEFLTYFQNEAQLDKSGLPSDRFFAERPEGSVSTLKIQRTQQEDSAVYLCASSPPSDTQYFGPGTRLTVL.

Comments on this clone: Other DNA sequences from this sample encode an identical CDR3 as well. The J gene is TRBJ1-6, the V gene TRBV29-1; 8 positions match TRBD1. The CDR3 loop spans 13 amino acids. CDR1 and CDR2 (germline): SQVTM, ANQGSEA. The ends lost 6 bases at V and 6 bases at J; junction bases unmatched: 4. CDR3 DNA: TGCAGCGTCCGACAGGGGAGTAATTCACCCCTCCACTTT. Translating it yields CSVRQGSNSPLHF.

The rearrangement joins TRBV5-1 to TRBJ2-1, with TRBD2 identical over 10 bases. The J segment lost 8 bases and the V segment lost 3 bases, leaving 8 bases of the junction unmatched. Germline V gives CDR1 SGHRS, CDR2 YFSETQ. The CDR3 has 15 residues. This CDR3 is CASSSDLAGVDEQFF. The CDR3 DNA reads TGCGCCAGCAGCTCGGACCTAGCGGGAGTCGATGAGCAGTTCTTC.